Presented here are 8 T cell receptor beta chains from one specimen sequenced in a study of cytomegalovirus exposure and HLA in healthy donors. Profiled with immunoSEQ multiplex PCR; TCRdb holds only in-frame clones, not every one. The sample lists 80,000 to 100,000 clones, roughly 89% seen once, with 3.9% in the top ten. The source material was PBMCs. The receptors here all came from a woman aged 30 to 39 in good health and CMV-seronegative.

This chain connects TRBV5-5 to TRBJ2-7; a possible D gene is TRBD2 (6 bases). The CDR3 sequence is 15 residues long. Trimming took 0 bases from V and 2 from J, leaving 12 bases between them. Germline CDR1 reads SGHKS; CDR2 reads YYEKEE (reference sequence). The CDR3 region is CASSLAVAVTYEQYF. In DNA, the CDR3 is TGTGCCAGCAGCTTGGCGGTAGCGGTTACCTACGAGCAGTACTTC.

The chain joins TRBV9 to TRBJ2-1; 9 bases match TRBD2. The CDR3 has 12 residues. With 10 bases clipped from V and 6 bases from J, the junction kept 5 bases outside the gene matches. Germline CDR1 and CDR2: SGDLS and YYNGEE. CDR3 coding DNA: TGTGCCTCCCTGGGACTAGCCAATGAGCAGTTCTTC. Translation: CASLGLANEQFF.

CDR3 region: CASSFDRANTIYF. For the CDR3, the DNA is TGTGCCAGCAGCTTTGACAGGGCAAACACCATATATTTT. J is TRBJ1-3 and V is TRBV7-8; 7 nucleotides agree with TRBD1. This CDR3 is built from 13 residues. Losses at the gene ends were 3 bases for V and 6 bases for J; bases not matched to a gene: 2. Germline V gene sequence: CDR1 SGHVS, CDR2 FQNEAQ.

J is TRBJ2-7 and V is TRBV5-1, with D tentatively TRBD2 (5 bases). Germline V gene sequence: CDR1 SGHRS, CDR2 YFSETQ. This CDR3 has 13 residues. Trimming shortened V by 0 bases and J by 6 bases, and 10 bases separated the two germline ends. CDR3 loop: CASSLGAGSEQYF. The CDR3 bases are TGCGCCAGCAGCTTGGGGGCGGGCTCCGAGCAGTACTTC.

In its sample, this clone was seen many times. The junction and the germline gene differ at one end; a read error may be behind it. The chain couples TRBV5-6 to TRBJ2-7; 7 nucleotides agree with TRBD1. Germline V gene sequence: CDR1 SGHDT, CDR2 YYEEEE. CDR3 length: 14 residues. CDR3 residues: CASSSATGAVWGPF. CDR3 bases: TGTGCCAGCAGCTCGGCTACAGGGGCAGTTTGGGGCCCCTTC.

The genes are TRBV5-4 and TRBJ1-2, with 7 nucleotides matching TRBD1. This CDR3 has 15 amino acids. Germline V gene sequence: CDR1 SGHNT, CDR2 YYREEE (reference sequence). V was clipped by 0 bases and J by 7 bases; unmatched bases: 9. The CDR3 region is CASSLEQGRLGGYTF. In DNA form, the CDR3 reads TGTGCCAGCAGCTTGGAACAGGGGCGGCTAGGTGGCTACACCTTC.

The chain uses TRBV4-2 and TRBJ2-3, with D possibly TRBD2 on 5 matching bases. Germline V gene data show CDR1 as LGHNA and CDR2 as YNFKEQ. This CDR3 has 18 amino acids. V was cut by 0 bases and J by 0 bases, with 16 bases left in between. CDR3 protein: CASSQDGSTGSSTDTQYF. The CDR3 DNA reads TGTGCCAGCAGCCAAGATGGGTCTACGGGATCTAGCACAGATACGCAGTATTTT.

V and J are TRBV5-1 and TRBJ2-5; 7 bases line up with TRBD2. The CDR3 spans 15 residues. V dropped 0 bases and J dropped 1; count of bases not matched to a gene: 3. Germline-derived CDR1 and CDR2 are SGHRS and YFSETQ. CDR3 DNA: TGCGCCAGCAGCTTGGGTCAGCGGGGCCAAGAGACCCAGTACTTC. It specifies CASSLGQRGQETQYF.